This TCR beta chain is from a study of T-cell reconstitution after alpha-beta-depleted transplantation in children. This CDR3 region has 15 residues. Looked up from germline, CDR1 is SGHDT and CDR2 is YYEEEE. V lost 2 bases and J lost 0, with 11 bases in between. It was with unique molecular identifiers that the TCRbeta library was prepared. TCRdb independently ran MiXCR on the PCR reads; one entry per CDR3 protein. The data show just over 350,000 distinct CDR3 sequences, about an eighth seen once. The receptor was isolated from a human donor who donated a stem cell graft to a child with Fanconi anemia. The sequenced sample was PBMCs, obtained from the stem cell graft. The chain combines TRBV5-6 with TRBJ1-1, with D unresolved. The CDR3 reads CASSFIQDLNTEAFF. The DNA for the CDR3 is TGTGCCAGCAGCTTCATTCAGGATCTGAACACTGAAGCTTTCTTT.